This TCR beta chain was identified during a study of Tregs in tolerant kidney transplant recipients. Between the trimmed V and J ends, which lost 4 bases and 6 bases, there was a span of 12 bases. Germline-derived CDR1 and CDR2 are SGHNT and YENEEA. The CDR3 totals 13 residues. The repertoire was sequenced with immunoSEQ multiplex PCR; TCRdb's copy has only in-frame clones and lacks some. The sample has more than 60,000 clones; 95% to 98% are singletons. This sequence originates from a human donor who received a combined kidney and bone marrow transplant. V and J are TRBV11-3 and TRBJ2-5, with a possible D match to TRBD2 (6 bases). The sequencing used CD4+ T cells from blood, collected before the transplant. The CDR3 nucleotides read TGTGCCAGCAGCTCGGGGGATAAACAGACCCAGTACTTC. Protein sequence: CASSSGDKQTQYF.